The rows below give T cell receptor beta chains drawn from one sample of a study of early T cells in non-severe SARS-CoV-2 infection. Each CDR3 protein gets one entry after TCRdb re-called the 5' RACE reads with MiXCR. The sample consists of 75,000 or so distinct CDR3 sequences, about an eighth of them appearing once. What was sequenced was whole blood. These receptor sequences come from an adult who was a healthcare worker with PCR-confirmed SARS-CoV-2 infection or an uninfected control (not recorded which). The CDR3 runs from the conserved cysteine through the conserved F or W. Fields, in order: J gene, V gene, CDR3 length, D gene, clone size, CDR3 protein, CDR3 DNA. A D gene is named only where the DNA matches it firmly. Clone sizes are given selectively: once, few, many, or a class where the clone is expanded.

J: TRBJ1-2
V: TRBV19
length: 13
D: TRBD1
size: many
CDR3: CASSSGQGYGYTF
DNA: TGTGCCAGTAGTTCAGGACAGGGGTATGGCTACACCTTC

J: TRBJ2-7
V: TRBV19
length: 16
D: TRBD2
size: few
CDR3: CASSIGVLAGEDEQYF
DNA: TGTGCCAGTAGTATAGGGGTACTAGCGGGAGAGGACGAGCAGTACTTC

J: TRBJ1-1
V: TRBV7-6
length: 14
D: TRBD1
size: few
CDR3: CASSPGGGGTEAFF
DNA: TGTGCCAGCAGCCCAGGGGGGGGAGGCACTGAAGCTTTCTTT

J: TRBJ2-3
V: TRBV11-2
length: 16
D: TRBD1
size: NA
CDR3: CASSLEQGRSTDTQYF
DNA: TGTGCCAGCAGCTTAGAACAGGGGCGGAGCACAGATACGCAGTATTTT

J: TRBJ2-3
V: TRBV27
length: 15
D: NA
size: few
CDR3: CASSTSWGGTDTQYF
DNA: TGTGCCAGCAGTACCTCTTGGGGAGGCACAGATACGCAGTATTTT

J: TRBJ2-1
V: TRBV24-1
length: 16
D: TRBD2
size: many
CDR3: CATSDIRLAGANEQFF
DNA: TGTGCCACCAGTGACATTCGACTAGCGGGAGCAAATGAGCAGTTCTTC

J: TRBJ2-3
V: TRBV5-1
length: 12
D: NA
size: many
CDR3: CASSLDVYTQYF
DNA: TGCGCCAGCAGCTTGGACGTTTATACGCAGTATTTT

J: TRBJ1-1
V: TRBV11-2
length: 18
D: NA
size: NA
CDR3: CASSPRRGGGEGNTEAFF
DNA: TGTGCCAGCAGCCCACGCCGGGGAGGAGGTGAGGGGAACACTGAAGCTTTCTTT

J: TRBJ2-1
V: TRBV12-3/TRBV12-4
length: 14
D: NA
size: many
CDR3: CASSLQSSYNEQFF
DNA: TGTGCCAGCAGTTTGCAGAGCTCCTACAATGAGCAGTTCTTC

J: TRBJ2-6
V: TRBV12-3/TRBV12-4
length: 16
D: TRBD1
size: many
CDR3: CASSTWTGTGANVLTF
DNA: TGTGCCAGCAGTACCTGGACAGGGACTGGGGCCAACGTCCTGACTTTC

J: TRBJ2-3
V: TRBV5-4
length: 15
D: NA
size: many
CDR3: CASSLAGQAADTQYF
DNA: TGTGCCAGCAGCTTGGCGGGGCAGGCGGCAGATACGCAGTATTTT

J: TRBJ2-3
V: TRBV6-2/TRBV6-3
length: 15
D: TRBD2
size: NA
CDR3: CASRTYGGAADTQYF
DNA: TGTGCCAGCAGGACCTACGGGGGGGCGGCAGATACGCAGTATTTT

J: TRBJ2-2
V: TRBV19
length: 15
D: NA
size: many
CDR3: CASSISGVGTGELFF
DNA: TGTGCCAGTAGTATCTCGGGTGTAGGGACCGGGGAGCTGTTTTTT

J: TRBJ2-1
V: TRBV3-1
length: 13
D: TRBD2
size: NA
CDR3: CASSPGLAHEQFF
DNA: TGTGCCAGCAGCCCTGGACTAGCCCATGAGCAGTTCTTC

J: TRBJ2-2
V: TRBV24-1
length: 13
D: NA
size: many
CDR3: CATNPRNTGELFF
DNA: TGTGCCACCAACCCCAGGAACACCGGGGAGCTGTTTTTT

J: TRBJ2-1
V: TRBV2
length: 15
D: TRBD1
size: few
CDR3: CASSEEGASYNEQFF
DNA: TGTGCCAGCAGTGAAGAGGGGGCCTCCTACAATGAGCAGTTCTTC

J: TRBJ1-1
V: TRBV3-1
length: 15
D: NA
size: many
CDR3: CASSQKQGWNTEAFF
DNA: TGTGCCAGCAGCCAAAAACAGGGTTGGAACACTGAAGCTTTCTTT

J: TRBJ2-2
V: TRBV29-1
length: 13
D: NA
size: many
CDR3: CSVRTQNTGELFF
DNA: TGCAGCGTTAGGACACAGAACACCGGGGAGCTGTTTTTT

J: TRBJ2-3
V: TRBV18
length: 12
D: NA
size: NA
CDR3: CASSPQGDTQYF
DNA: TGTGCCAGCTCGCCACAGGGAGATACGCAGTATTTT

J: TRBJ1-6
V: TRBV12-2
length: 15
D: NA
size: many
CDR3: CASRSSKGGVSPLHF
DNA: TGTGCAAGTCGCTCCAGCAAGGGGGGCGTTTCACCCCTCCACTTT

J: TRBJ2-7
V: TRBV7-9
length: 13
D: TRBD1
size: NA
CDR3: CASSERTGDGQYF
DNA: TGTGCCAGCAGCGAGCGGACAGGGGATGGGCAGTACTTC

J: TRBJ1-6
V: TRBV6-5
length: 16
D: NA
size: many
CDR3: CASSRSGLSYNSPLHF
DNA: TGTGCCAGCAGCCGATCCGGACTCTCCTATAATTCACCCCTCCACTTT

J: TRBJ2-3
V: TRBV5-4
length: 17
D: NA
size: NA
CDR3: CASGGPERLAMTDTQYF
DNA: TGTGCCAGCGGGGGCCCCGAGCGGCTAGCGATGACAGATACGCAGTATTTT

J: TRBJ2-7
V: TRBV6-5
length: 18
D: TRBD1
size: NA
CDR3: CASSYVPGTELFAYEQYF
DNA: TGTGCCAGCAGTTACGTTCCGGGGACAGAGCTTTTCGCCTACGAGCAGTACTTC

J: TRBJ2-4
V: TRBV29-1
length: 14
D: TRBD2
size: few
CDR3: CSVRFASGGASQYF
DNA: TGCAGCGTTCGCTTCGCCAGCGGGGGGGCTAGTCAGTACTTC

J: TRBJ2-3
V: TRBV3-2
length: 17
D: NA
size: NA
CDR3: CASSQDYEGGLTDTQYF
DNA: TGTGCCAGCAGCCAAGATTACGAGGGAGGCCTCACAGATACGCAGTATTTT

J: TRBJ1-5
V: TRBV20-1
length: 15
D: TRBD1
size: many
CDR3: CSARGMDRGNQPQHF
DNA: TGCAGTGCTAGAGGGATGGACAGGGGTAATCAGCCCCAGCATTTT

J: TRBJ2-5
V: TRBV5-1
length: 13
D: NA
size: NA
CDR3: CASSLRGEETQYF
DNA: TGCGCCAGCAGCTTGAGGGGAGAGGAGACCCAGTACTTC